This T cell receptor beta chain originates from a study of T cells after yellow fever vaccination. Study-wide context: Any fraction with a low cell number was prepared using SMART-Seq v4 Ultra Low Input. Findings and caveats of the study: Some clonotypes, a small share, were shared between CD4 and CD8 compartments. Though weaker, the secondary response peaked faster, on day 5 versus 15.

This CDR3 is built from 16 residues. V was trimmed by 3 bases and J by 3 bases, leaving 15 bases between them. Germline CDR1 is LNHNV and CDR2 is YYDKDF (reference sequence). The TCR cDNA carried a universal primer site and UMIs from 5'RACE template switching. TCRdb reanalysed the 5' RACE reads using MiXCR and keeps one entry per CDR3 protein. The table includes approximately 300,000 distinct CDR3 sequences, around 11% detected once. This clonotype was seen a handful of times. Its antigen is not known. The chain couples TRBV15 to TRBJ1-5; D might be TRBD1 (5 bases). The material was CD4+ T cells sorted from PBMCs, obtained 45 days after the yellow fever booster vaccination. The clonotype was recovered from a man younger than 35 who received the YFV17D yellow fever vaccine. The CDR3 is CATSRIGGADNQPQHF. CDR3 sequence (DNA): TGTGCCACCAGCAGGATCGGAGGGGCGGACAATCAGCCCCAGCATTTT.